This T cell receptor (beta chain) derives from a study of response to subunit inactivated influenza vaccine. Overall study results and limits: The authors proposed limited new T cell recruitment per seasonal influenza vaccination.

Note on this clonotype: Its target is not known.

CDR1 MNHEY and CDR2 SMNVEV come from the germline V gene (reference sequence). Trimming removed 4 bases from V and 7 bases from J, with 20 bases in between. The CDR3 length is 16 residues. TCRdb called the RT-PCR reads again in MiXCR, with one record for every CDR3 protein. This sample has about 480,000 distinct CDR3 sequences, with approximately 11% found just once. This sample comprised PBMCs from blood, obtained roughly 48 days after vaccination. The J gene is TRBJ2-1, the V gene TRBV27; D unclear. This receptor was taken from a man aged 50 to 59 who received an inactivated influenza vaccine. CDR3 nucleotides: TGTGCCAGCAGTTCCCCGAAAATCTCGCTCGGTAATGAGCAGTTCTTC. This encodes CASSSPKISLGNEQFF.